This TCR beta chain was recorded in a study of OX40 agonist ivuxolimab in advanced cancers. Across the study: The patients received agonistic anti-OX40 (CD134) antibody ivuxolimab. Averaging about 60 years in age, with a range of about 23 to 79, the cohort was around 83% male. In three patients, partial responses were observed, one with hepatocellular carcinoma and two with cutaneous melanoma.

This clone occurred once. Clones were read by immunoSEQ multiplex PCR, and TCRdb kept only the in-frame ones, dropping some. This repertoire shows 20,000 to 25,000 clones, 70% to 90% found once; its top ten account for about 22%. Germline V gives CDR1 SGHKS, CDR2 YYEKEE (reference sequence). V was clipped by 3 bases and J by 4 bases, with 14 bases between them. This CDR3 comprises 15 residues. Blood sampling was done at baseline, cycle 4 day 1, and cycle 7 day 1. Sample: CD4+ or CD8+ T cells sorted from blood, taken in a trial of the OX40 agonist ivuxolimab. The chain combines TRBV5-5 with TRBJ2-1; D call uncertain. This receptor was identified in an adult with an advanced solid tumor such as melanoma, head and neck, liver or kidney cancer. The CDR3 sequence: CASSSDVPRYNEQFF. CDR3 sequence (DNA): TGTGCCAGCAGCTCGGACGTCCCAAGATACAATGAGCAGTTCTTC.